Each of the 2 T cell receptor beta chains below was sequenced from the same sample in a study of response to subunit inactivated influenza vaccine (dated by TCRdb to the late 2010s). The library was built by means of RT-PCR. For sequencing, an Illumina HiSeq 2500 was employed. TCRdb trimmed public reads at Q25 via fastp, called clones via MiXCR and kept in-frame beta chains. Every CDR3 protein is listed once, alongside the most common genes and DNA of its rows. The table for this sample lists about 190,000 distinct CDR3 sequences; about an eighth of them were counted only once. About 25% of the sample is taken by the ten largest. The starting material was CD8+ T cells sorted from PBMCs, obtained 4 to 6 days after vaccination. These TCRs come from a man aged 45-65 years who received an inactivated influenza vaccine. Donor details come from another sample of the same person, matched by shared clones.

The CDR3: CSALERDWTDTQYF. The CDR3 region has the DNA TGCAGCGCTCTTGAGCGGGACTGGACAGATACGCAGTATTTT. The chain links TRBV29-1 to TRBJ2-3; TRBD2 matches 7 bases. The CDR3 runs 14 residues. The V segment lost 7 bases and the J segment 3 bases; nucleotides outside the gene matches: 10. Germline V lookup: CDR1 SQVTM, CDR2 ANQGSEA.

V and J are TRBV12-3 or TRBV12-4 and TRBJ2-3; 8 nucleotides line up with TRBD1. The CDR3 loop spans 15 amino acids. V dropped 5 bases and J dropped 3; count of bases not matched to a gene: 7. The CDR3 nucleotides read TGTGCCAGCAGTATACAGGGGGTGCAAACAGATACGCAGTATTTT. This codes for CASSIQGVQTDTQYF.